This T cell receptor beta chain was identified in a study of Graves' ophthalmopathy and Graves' hyperthyroidism. General study findings and limits: For predicting ophthalmopathy progression, the model had almost 71% sensitivity and approximately 77% specificity. A model built from 13 signatures distinguished ophthalmopathy from stable hyperthyroidism with approximately 89% sensitivity and 81.08% specificity. Blood also harbored most expanded thyroid clonotypes above 0.001 frequency.

This clonotype was seen repeatedly, ten times or more. What it recognizes is unknown. The germline V and J ends were trimmed by 2 bases and 2 bases, with 16 bases remaining between them. Germline CDR1 MDHEN, CDR2 SYDVKM. This CDR3 has 17 residues. None of the included patients had other autoimmune diseases, uncontrolled infections, pregnancy or lactation, as these led to exclusion. RNA transcripts were the template, and TCR beta CDR3 regions were amplified from them. Second-round multiplex PCR came after first-round RT-PCR with HTBI primers. TCRdb fed the multiplex PCR reads into MiXCR, producing one record per CDR3 protein. This sample carries roughly 410,000 distinct CDR3 sequences, approximately 15% of them seen once, and the ten largest clones take roughly 7%.

The chain employs TRBV28 and TRBJ1-5; no firm D call. The specimen sequenced was peripheral blood. This TCR was sampled from a woman in her late teens or twenties with stable Graves' hyperthyroidism. CDR3 DNA sequence: TGTGCCAGCAGTTTACCTAGAGTACTCCAGGGCAATCAGCCCCAGCATTTT. This encodes CASSLPRVLQGNQPQHF.